This entry lists 10 T cell receptor beta chains sequenced from one sample in a study of shared clonotypes between healthy human individuals. Produced via immunoSEQ multiplex PCR; TCRdb's table is partial and in-frame only. The table records about 490,000 clones, around 73% of them present only once. Sequencing was performed on PBMCs. The receptor source for this set is a woman in her thirties or forties in good health. Some clones in this sample may be carry-over from other donors' samples.

V and J are TRBV19 and TRBJ2-1, with 8 bases lining up with TRBD1. With 6 bases clipped from V and 4 bases from J, the junction kept 11 bases outside the gene matches. There are 16 residues in the CDR3. CDR1 and CDR2 (germline): LNHDA, SQIVND (reference sequence). The CDR3 region is CASSFSAGTGYNEQFF. In DNA, the CDR3 is TGTGCCAGTAGCTTCTCCGCCGGGACAGGTTACAATGAGCAGTTCTTC.

This clone showed up just a few times. The chain uses TRBV6-4 and TRBJ1-1, with 11 nucleotides matching TRBD1. The CDR3 has 14 residues. Germline V CDR1 and CDR2: MRHNA, SNTAGT. Trimming cost V 3 bases and J 4 bases; bases outside gene matches: 1. The CDR3 nucleotides read TGTGCCAGCAGTGAAGGGACAGGGGGCACTGAAGCTTTCTTT. Its protein is CASSEGTGGTEAFF.

This chain links TRBV5-5 with TRBJ2-1; D perhaps matches TRBD2 (6 bases). The germline V gene encodes CDR1 SGHKS and CDR2 YYEKEE (reference sequence). The germline V and J ends were trimmed by 4 bases and 4 bases, with 12 bases remaining between them. This CDR3 region has 14 residues. CDR3 DNA sequence: TGTGCCAGCAGCCCGGTGGGACTTTACAATGAGCAGTTCTTC. Translation: CASSPVGLYNEQFF.

As regards this clone: Only one base separates this from a far larger clonotype, so it likely reflects a read error. The chain links TRBV30 to TRBJ2-1, with D tentatively TRBD1 or TRBD2 (5 bases each). CDR3 length equals 12 residues. The germline gives CDR1 GTSNPN, CDR2 SVGIG (reference sequence). The CDR3 sequence is CAWSVWGSEHFF. The CDR3, as DNA: TGTGCCTGGAGTGTATGGGGGAGTGAGCATTTCTTC.

This rearrangement joins TRBV10-1 to TRBJ2-7, with 11 bases lining up with TRBD2. V gave up 7 bases and J gave up 6 bases; unmatched junction bases: 20. CDR1 and CDR2 from the germline V gene are WNHNN and SYGVQD (reference sequence). This CDR3 is built from 18 residues. In DNA, the CDR3 is TGCGCCAGCACGCGGGGACTAGCGGAGGGGCCTCAAAGGGGCGAGCAGTACTTC. Encoded protein: CASTRGLAEGPQRGEQYF.

The gene calls are TRBV6-6 and TRBJ2-3, with a tentative D call TRBD2 (5 bases). The CDR3 contains 16 residues. Germline V gene data show CDR1 as MNHNY and CDR2 as SVGAGI (reference sequence). V was shortened by 0 bases and J by 0 bases, with 10 bases between the two germline ends. CDR3 amino acids: CASSYSRESSTDTQYF. CDR3 nucleotides: TGTGCCAGCAGTTACTCGAGGGAATCTAGCACAGATACGCAGTATTTT.

The chain links TRBV5-1 to TRBJ2-5; TRBD1 matches at 10 bases. CDR3 length: 14 residues. Germline CDR1 SGHRS, CDR2 YFSETQ. Trimming cost V 0 bases and J 5 bases; bases outside gene matches: 1. The chain's CDR3 is CASSLEGQGETQYF. In DNA, the CDR3 is TGCGCCAGCAGCTTGGAGGGACAGGGGGAGACCCAGTACTTC.

This chain uses TRBV7-9 with TRBJ2-7, with D possibly matching TRBD1 (6 bases). CDR1 is SEHNR, CDR2 FQNEAQ, per germline (reference sequence). The germline V and J ends were trimmed by 5 bases and 6 bases, with 11 bases remaining between them. This CDR3 comprises 12 residues. The CDR3: CASSPGQIEQYF. The CDR3 DNA is TGTGCCAGCAGCCCCGGACAGATCGAGCAGTACTTC.

The genes are TRBV6-6 and TRBJ1-2, with D unresolved. The V gene lost 8 bases and the J gene lost 8 bases, with 9 bases spanning the gap. The V gene's germline CDR1 is MNHNY and CDR2 SVGAGI (reference sequence). The CDR3 spans 10 residues. CDR3 loop: CASFRRGYTF. CDR3 DNA: TGTGCCAGCTTTCGTAGGGGCTACACCTTC.

Of note for this clone: One base separates it from a far larger clone, so it is likely a read error. The sample has other DNA sequences that encode this CDR3 too. The chain couples TRBV7-3 to TRBJ1-4, with TRBD1 as a possible D gene (5 bases). Germline assignment: CDR1 SGHTA and CDR2 FQGTGA. This CDR3 contains 16 residues. CDR3: CASSSRDPATNEKLFF. The CDR3 nucleotides are TGTGCCAGCAGCTCTCGGGACCCTGCAACTAATGAAAAACTGTTTTTC.